A selection of T cell receptor beta chains follows, all from one sample in a study of T cells in Graves' hyperthyroidism and ophthalmopathy. Via MiXCR, TCRdb re-called the multiplex PCR reads, giving one row per CDR3 protein. The sample records roughly 180,000 distinct CDR3 sequences, about a tenth being singletons. Specimen: blood. The receptors shown here come from a woman between 18 and 29 years old with Graves' hyperthyroidism that later progressed to Graves' ophthalmopathy. Each CDR3 is given with its conserved first and last residue.

V	J	CDR3
TRBV3-1	TRBJ1-2	CASSQDGRAGGYTF
TRBV5-1	TRBJ2-1	CASSPVGASSYNEQFF
TRBV10-3	TRBJ2-2	CAISELASITGELFF
TRBV27	TRBJ1-5	CASAGQATRPQHF
TRBV11-1	TRBJ2-4	CASSISGVAKNIQYF
TRBV29-1	TRBJ2-3	CSVVLASGATDTQYF
TRBV12-3/TRBV12-4	TRBJ2-5	CASSLGLAGVETQYF
TRBV6-1	TRBJ1-1	CASEDRARNTEAFF
TRBV3-1	TRBJ2-7	CASSQEGPTLTYEQYF
TRBV7-9	TRBJ2-7	CASSLVWYKGEAYEQYF
TRBV7-8	TRBJ2-7	CASSLGGRTSYEQYF
TRBV20-1	TRBJ2-7	CSARGGGSSYEQYF
TRBV6-5	TRBJ1-1	CASSYSFGGSENTEAFF
TRBV30	TRBJ1-5	CAWSNTGNQPQHF
TRBV6-5	TRBJ2-7	CASSYADFYEQYF
TRBV9	TRBJ2-2	CASSVGVTGELFF
TRBV30	TRBJ2-7	CAWGGRGRNYEQYF
TRBV3-1	TRBJ1-4	CASSPTGVREKLFF
TRBV16	TRBJ2-1	CASSLGLGNEQFF
TRBV24-1	TRBJ1-5	CATSATGQGGNQPQHF
TRBV7-3	TRBJ2-2	CAILPHYSELFF
TRBV7-9	TRBJ1-2	CASSPPNPGARFYGYTF
TRBV7-3	TRBJ2-1	CASSLNRGAGYNEQFF
TRBV25-1	TRBJ2-1	CASSEGLRSGRYEQFF
TRBV20-1	TRBJ1-4	CSAKRQAGTEEKLFF
TRBV7-8	TRBJ2-5	CASSLVSLSGSVLETQYF
TRBV12-3/TRBV12-4	TRBJ2-1	CASSFLNEQFF
TRBV10-2	TRBJ1-1	CASIGFRDTEAFF